A selection of T cell receptor beta chains follows, all from one sample in a study of regulatory T cells in long-lasting Graves disease. TCRdb used MiXCR to reprocess the multiplex PCR reads, holding one entry per CDR3 protein. The sample has roughly 700,000 distinct CDR3 sequences; about 30% are singletons. Here the sequenced sample was peripheral blood mononuclear cells (PBMCs), taken when the disease was refractory, from a patient treated with antithyroid drugs. The source is a female donor with Graves disease. Each CDR3 is given with its conserved first and last residue. The order of the fields is J gene, clone size, D gene, V gene, CDR3 DNA, CDR3 protein. D genes are given only for firm matches. The listing skips clone size in some rows; elsewhere it reads once, few, many or a size class.

TRBJ2-3 | . | . | TRBV3-1 | TGTGCCAGCAGCCAGCCGGGACTTGTCACAGATACGCAGTATTTT | CASSQPGLVTDTQYF
TRBJ1-3 | . | . | TRBV7-2 | TGTGCCAGCAGCCCCCTGGGCGCAGGAAACACCATATATTTT | CASSPLGAGNTIYF
TRBJ1-2 | . | . | TRBV11-1 | TGTGCCAGCAGCTTCGGTGTTGATGGCTACACCTTC | CASSFGVDGYTF
TRBJ1-2 | few | . | TRBV29-1 | TGCAGCGCGTTTTATGTGTGGAACTATGGCTACACCTTC | CSAFYVWNYGYTF
TRBJ1-1 | . | . | TRBV19 | TGTGCCAGTAGTATAGATTCCGGACCGAACACTGAAGCTTTCTTT | CASSIDSGPNTEAFF
TRBJ1-1 | . | . | TRBV3-1 | TGTGCCAGCAGCCATGTAAACAGGGACTTTATGAACACTGAAGCTTTCTTT | CASSHVNRDFMNTEAFF
TRBJ2-4 | . | . | TRBV5-6 | TGTGCCAGCAGTTTCGATCCCGGAGGTCAATACATTCAGTACTTC | CASSFDPGGQYIQYF
TRBJ1-1 | many | . | TRBV6-2/TRBV6-3 | TGTGCCAGCAGTTATGATTGGGGAGGGACTGAAGCTTTCTTT | CASSYDWGGTEAFF
TRBJ2-7 | few | . | TRBV20-1 | TGCAGTGCTCGGTCAGCGGCAACCGCCTCCTACGAGCAGTACTTC | CSARSAATASYEQYF
TRBJ1-2 | . | TRBD1 | TRBV19 | TGTGCCAGTAGTGCCGGGACAGGCCCTAACTATGGCTACACCTTC | CASSAGTGPNYGYTF
TRBJ2-5 | few | TRBD2 | TRBV20-1 | TGCAGTGCTAGAGCCTCCGCGGGAGGTAAAAAGACCCAGTACTTC | CSARASAGGKKTQYF
TRBJ1-2 | few | . | TRBV25-1 | TGTGCCAGCACCGAGGGGGTGTGGGGGTCTGGCTACACCTTC | CASTEGVWGSGYTF
TRBJ1-1 | few | . | TRBV29-1 | TGCAGCGGGTCAGCTGGACAGAACACTGAAGCTTTCTTT | CSGSAGQNTEAFF
TRBJ1-1 | once | . | TRBV20-1 | TGCAGTGCCCGTCCGGGGCGCACTGAAGCTTTCTTT | CSARPGRTEAFF
TRBJ1-5 | . | . | TRBV6-1 | TGTGCCAGCAGGCGACAGACAAATCAGCCCCAGCATTTT | CASRRQTNQPQHF
TRBJ1-6 | few | . | TRBV7-6 | TGTGCCAGCAGCCGGGAACCCAGTAATTCACCCCTCCACTTT | CASSREPSNSPLHF
TRBJ1-1 | . | TRBD1 | TRBV20-1 | TGCAGCAATCAGGGGGTTACTGAAGCTTTCTTT | CSNQGVTEAFF
TRBJ1-5 | many | . | TRBV2 | TGTGCCAGCAGTGTGACTCCGATCAATCAGCCCCAGCATTTT | CASSVTPINQPQHF
TRBJ1-2 | . | . | TRBV24-1 | TGTGCCACCAGCCCTCGGGGTCCGGGACACCTCCAGTTCGGCGGCTACACCTTC | CATSPRGPGHLQFGGYTF
TRBJ2-7 | many | . | TRBV12-3/TRBV12-4 | TGTGCCAGCAGTTTTGAGGGGGAGGCCTACGAGCAGTACTTC | CASSFEGEAYEQYF
TRBJ2-7 | few | TRBD2 | TRBV7-9 | TGTGCCAGCAGCCCGCGACTAGCGGGAGTTTCCGAGCAGTACTTC | CASSPRLAGVSEQYF
TRBJ1-2 | . | . | TRBV29-1 | TGCAGCGTTGTGGCAGGGTATACCTTC | CSVVAGYTF
TRBJ1-4 | many | TRBD1 | TRBV28 | TGTGCCACTGGACAGGGGAAGGAAAAACTGTTTTTT | CATGQGKEKLFF
TRBJ1-4 | few | . | TRBV12-3/TRBV12-4 | TGTGCCAGCAGTGCAAGGAGAGAGGTGGAAAAACTGTTTTTT | CASSARREVEKLFF